This T cell receptor (beta chain) was identified in a study of T cell changes during pregnancy in multiple sclerosis. A single count supports this clone. This CDR3 contains 15 residues. V shed 2 bases and J 4 bases; nucleotides not matched to a gene: 6. CDR1 is MNHEY, CDR2 SVGAGI, per germline. Using immunoSEQ multiplex PCR, the repertoire was profiled, and TCRdb retains in-frame clones only, with some absent. This sample has roughly 58,000 clones, with about 88% found just once. Source: CD8+ T cells from peripheral blood mononuclear cells, taken before pregnancy. This TCR was sampled from a female donor with multiple sclerosis, enrolled in a pregnancy study. The genes are TRBV6-5 and TRBJ2-5, with TRBD1 matching 8 bases. For the CDR3, the DNA is TGTGCCAGCAGTTACCCGGACAGGGAAGGAGAGACCCAGTACTTC. Its protein product is CASSYPDREGETQYF.